This TCR beta chain originates from a study of identical twins. Unique molecular identifiers were present on cDNA, and template switching added a universal primer site. Via MiXCR, TCRdb re-called the 5' RACE reads, giving one row per CDR3 protein. The table shows 600,000 to 700,000 distinct CDR3 sequences, with 21% occurring only once. A few counts support this clonotype. Its antigen is still unknown. Trimming took off 4 bases at V and 0 bases at J, with 11 bases between the two ends. The CDR3 consists of 16 residues. Germline V CDR1 and CDR2: SGHKS, YYEKEE (reference sequence). Study-level findings and limits: Cord blood beta clonotypes that were abundant carried fewer insertions, and memory repertoires showed no such trend.

This sample also appeared in a second study, on T cells expressing NK-cell markers.

Sequenced input: PBMCs. This receptor was taken from a woman between 18 and 30 years old in good health. V gene TRBV5-5 combines with J gene TRBJ2-6; D ambiguous. CDR3 nucleotides: TGTGCCAGCAGCCATGTAGTACTCTCTGGGGCCAACGTCCTGACTTTC. Translating it yields CASSHVVLSGANVLTF. Drawing the rest from reference TRBV5-5 and TRBJ2-6, the complete variable domain is DAGVTQSPTHLIKTRGQQVTLRCSPISGHKSVSWYQQVLGQGPQFIFQYYEKEERGRGNFPDRFSARQFPNYSSELNVNALLLGDSALYLCASSHVVLSGANVLTFGAGSRLTVL.